The rows below give T cell receptor beta chains drawn from one sample of a study of T cells after yellow fever vaccination. TCRdb ran MiXCR on the 5' RACE reads and lists one entry per CDR3 protein. In the table there are hundreds of thousands of distinct CDR3 sequences, around 20% of which are singletons. The specimen comprised PBMCs, sampled before the yellow fever booster vaccination. Every receptor here comes from a man between 18 and 29 years old who received the YFV17D yellow fever vaccine. Each CDR3 is given with its conserved first and last residue. Each record gives: V gene, J gene, D gene, clone size, CDR3 protein, CDR3 DNA. D genes are given only for firm matches. Size tells how often a clone was seen (once, few, many) or the class of an expanded clone, and some rows leave it out.

V gene: TRBV7-3
J gene: TRBJ2-3
D gene: -
clone size: few
CDR3 protein: CASSLMGPRDTQYF
CDR3 DNA: TGTGCCAGCAGCTTAATGGGTCCCCGAGATACGCAGTATTTT

V gene: TRBV27
J gene: TRBJ2-7
D gene: -
clone size: -
CDR3 protein: CASSSQRVFYEQYF
CDR3 DNA: TGTGCCAGCAGTTCCCAGCGGGTGTTCTACGAGCAGTACTTC

V gene: TRBV7-2
J gene: TRBJ2-3
D gene: TRBD2
clone size: -
CDR3 protein: CASSHSGGRADTQYF
CDR3 DNA: TGTGCCAGCAGCCACAGCGGGGGCCGGGCAGATACGCAGTATTTT

V gene: TRBV7-3
J gene: TRBJ2-3
D gene: -
clone size: few
CDR3 protein: CASSILAGADTQYF
CDR3 DNA: TGTGCCAGCAGCATTTTGGCCGGGGCAGATACGCAGTATTTT

V gene: TRBV29-1
J gene: TRBJ1-3
D gene: -
clone size: -
CDR3 protein: CSVDRTGNGNTIYF
CDR3 DNA: TGCAGCGTAGACCGTACAGGGAATGGAAACACCATATATTTT

V gene: TRBV2
J gene: TRBJ2-7
D gene: -
clone size: -
CDR3 protein: CASSDGAGNYEQYF
CDR3 DNA: TGTGCCAGCTCCGACGGGGCCGGGAACTACGAGCAGTACTTC

V gene: TRBV5-1
J gene: TRBJ2-7
D gene: TRBD1
clone size: -
CDR3 protein: CASSTGQGGEQYF
CDR3 DNA: TGCGCCAGCAGCACTGGACAGGGGGGAGAGCAGTACTTC

V gene: TRBV20-1
J gene: TRBJ2-2
D gene: -
clone size: few
CDR3 protein: CSARGGWASTGELFF
CDR3 DNA: TGCAGTGCTAGAGGAGGGTGGGCGAGCACCGGGGAGCTGTTTTTT

V gene: TRBV7-3
J gene: TRBJ2-1
D gene: -
clone size: -
CDR3 protein: CASSRTSGASDNEQFF
CDR3 DNA: TGTGCCAGCAGTCGGACGTCAGGGGCCAGCGACAATGAGCAGTTCTTC

V gene: TRBV28
J gene: TRBJ1-4
D gene: -
clone size: once
CDR3 protein: CASSYRSPPEKLFF
CDR3 DNA: TGTGCCAGCAGTTATAGATCCCCCCCAGAAAAACTGTTTTTT